What follows is one T cell receptor (beta chain) and its context. Its antigen is unidentified. This record comes from a study of T cell responses to AZD1222 COVID-19 vaccine. General study points: There were vaccine-associated CD4 TCRs across spike, dominant at 160-218 and 743-854. Donors were chiefly white British, with a greater number of females, and clonal diversity was perhaps underestimated.

V was clipped by 2 bases and J by 3 bases, with 10 bases between them. The CDR3 has 14 residues. Germline-derived CDR1 and CDR2 are MNHEY and SVGAGI. Profiling relied on immunoSEQ multiplex PCR, and the TCRdb table lists in-frame clones only, not all of them. The sample carries under 130,000 clones, 75% to 95% recorded once. The material was peripheral blood, obtained on day 0 of AZD1222 vaccination. The rearrangement uses TRBV6-5 and TRBJ2-5; D might be TRBD1 (6 bases). The clonotype comes from an adult in good health. The CDR3 reads CASSYAGTKETQYF. The CDR3 nucleotides are TGTGCCAGCAGTTACGCCGGGACAAAAGAGACCCAGTACTTC.